This T cell receptor beta chain came from a study of T cells in Graves' hyperthyroidism and ophthalmopathy. Pregnant or lactating patients were excluded, as were those with uncontrolled infection or other autoimmune disease. Amplified TCR beta CDR3 regions came from RNA transcripts. HTBI primers were the set used in a first-round RT-PCR of the TCR CDR3. From the multiplex PCR reads, TCRdb called clonotypes with MiXCR, one entry per CDR3 protein. The sample shows hundreds of thousands of distinct CDR3 sequences, about 45% of them seen only once. Study-wide results and caveats: Among clonotypes expanded in thyroid above 0.001, most were also found in blood.

Remarks on this clonotype: Antigen specificity is unknown.

The V and J ends lost 3 bases and 5 bases, in that order; junction bases with no gene match: 9. Looked up from germline, CDR1 is DFQATT and CDR2 is SNEGSKA (reference sequence). This CDR3 is built from 15 residues. The sample taken for sequencing was peripheral blood or thyroid tissue (not recorded which). This clonotype originated in an adult man with Graves' disease, either hyperthyroidism or ophthalmopathy (not recorded which). This chain connects TRBV20-1 to TRBJ2-5, with 10 bases aligning to TRBD1. The CDR3 DNA reads as TGCAGTGCTAGTCCTACGACAGGGGGCGACGAGACCCAGTACTTC. Encoded protein: CSASPTTGGDETQYF.